A single sample gave rise to the 19 T cell receptor beta chains below, sequenced in a study of CD8 T cells in ankylosing spondylitis. Study-level findings and limits: A motif in TCR beta, a set of 8 or 9 highly homologous variants, appeared characteristic of ankylosing spondylitis blood.

Antigens for these TCRs are unknown. TCRdb called the 5' RACE reads again in MiXCR, with one record for every CDR3 protein. This sample yields about 800,000 distinct CDR3 sequences, of which approximately 10% are seen a single time; 0.51% belongs to the top ten. The source material was blood, either unsorted or a sorted T cell fraction (not recorded which). Receptor source: a male donor with ankylosing spondylitis.

This clonotype occurred many times. V gene TRBV7-2 combines with J gene TRBJ2-7, with D tentatively TRBD1 (5 bases). CDR1 and CDR2 from the germline V gene are SGHTA and FQGNSA. V was trimmed by 2 bases and J by 6 bases, leaving 11 bases between them. The CDR3 extends over 13 amino acids. CDR3 amino acids: CASSLNDRGEQYF. For the CDR3, the DNA is TGTGCCAGCAGCTTAAACGATAGGGGCGAGCAGTACTTC.

This clonotype appeared once. The chain couples TRBV30 to TRBJ1-5; 7 bases are shared with TRBD1. Germline V gene data show CDR1 as GTSNPN and CDR2 as SVGIG (reference sequence). The CDR3 runs 15 residues. The J segment lost 2 bases and the V segment lost 3 bases, leaving 7 bases of the junction unmatched. This CDR3 reads CAWSSGTARNQPQHF. For the CDR3, the DNA is TGTGCCTGGAGCTCCGGGACAGCCCGCAATCAGCCCCAGCATTTT.

This clonotype occurred many times. The chain joins TRBV7-2 to TRBJ2-5, with TRBD1 matching 7 bases. CDR3 length equals 14 residues. Per germline, CDR1 SGHTA and CDR2 FQGNSA. The V segment lost 6 bases and the J segment 3 bases; nucleotides outside the gene matches: 7. CDR3 nucleotides: TGTGCCAGCAGTCCCGACAGGGTGGAAGAGACCCAGTACTTC. It yields the protein CASSPDRVEETQYF.

For the CDR3, the DNA is TGTGCCACCTCTGCAAGAGGGGAAAAACTGTTTTTT. As protein: CATSARGEKLFF. The V call is TRBV7-2, the J call TRBJ1-4; no clear D. CDR1 is SGHTA, CDR2 FQGNSA, per germline. The CDR3 consists of 12 residues. V lost 10 bases and J 8 bases, leaving 14 bases between the germline ends.

The V call is TRBV6-2 or TRBV6-3, the J call TRBJ1-5, with D perhaps matching TRBD1 (5 bases). V was shortened by 6 bases and J by 5 bases, with 14 bases between the two germline ends. Germline V gene sequence: CDR1 MNHEY, CDR2 SVGEGT. This CDR3 is 14 amino acids long. In DNA form, the CDR3 reads TGTGCCAGCAGAAAGGGGCGGGAGGATCAGCCCCAGCATTTT. It is translated as CASRKGREDQPQHF.

This clonotype was counted between two and nine times. The gene calls are TRBV7-8 and TRBJ2-1; 7 nucleotides match TRBD2. The germline V gene has CDR1 SGHVS and CDR2 FQNEAQ. The CDR3 runs 16 residues. Trimming removed 7 bases from V and 8 bases from J; junction bases left unmatched: 17. The CDR3 loop is CASTDRGWREWHEQFF. The CDR3 DNA reads as TGTGCCAGCACCGACCGGGGCTGGCGGGAGTGGCATGAGCAGTTCTTC.

V usage is TRBV6-5 and J usage is TRBJ1-2; D is ambiguous. Trimming cost V 2 bases and J 5 bases, with 6 bases left between them. This CDR3 has 12 residues. Looked up from germline, CDR1 is MNHEY and CDR2 is SVGAGI. For the CDR3, the DNA is TGTGCCAGCAGTTACAGACCTTATGGCTACACCTTC. Amino acid sequence: CASSYRPYGYTF.

The rearrangement uses TRBV20-1 and TRBJ2-2; D not certain. This CDR3 is 12 amino acids long. Germline V gives CDR1 DFQATT, CDR2 SNEGSKA (reference sequence). Deletions cut 3 bases from V and 5 bases from J, with 7 bases between. DNA of the CDR3: TGCAGTGCTAGGCCATGGACCGGGGAGCTGTTTTTT. Translation: CSARPWTGELFF.

This clonotype was detected many times. The chain combines TRBV7-2 with TRBJ2-3; the match to TRBD2 covers 7 bases. There are 15 residues in the CDR3. Looked up from germline, CDR1 is SGHTA and CDR2 is FQGNSA. Trimming cost V 2 bases and J 1 base; bases outside gene matches: 3. The CDR3 coding sequence is TGTGCCAGCAGCTTACGGCTAGCGGGCACAGATACGCAGTATTTT. Translating it yields CASSLRLAGTDTQYF.

This chain joins TRBV5-1 and TRBJ2-3; 8 nucleotides line up with TRBD2. Germline CDR1 SGHRS, CDR2 YFSETQ. V dropped 4 bases and J dropped 4; count of bases not matched to a gene: 8. The CDR3 runs to 15 residues. Written as DNA, the CDR3 is TGCGCCAGCAGCATCGGGACTAGTGGGCCAGATACGCAGTATTTT. It codes for CASSIGTSGPDTQYF.

This clonotype has a count of ten or more. V usage is TRBV20-1 and J usage is TRBJ2-3, with no clear D. V lost 7 bases, J lost 3 bases, and 14 bases lay in between. Germline V gene sequence: CDR1 DFQATT, CDR2 SNEGSKA (reference sequence). CDR3 length: 13 amino acids. The CDR3 sequence is CSELGFATDTQYF. CDR3 nucleotides: TGCAGTGAATTAGGGTTCGCTACAGATACGCAGTATTTT.

This clonotype came up a few times. The V and J genes are TRBV7-2 and TRBJ1-5; TRBD1 matches at 10 bases. In germline, CDR1 is SGHTA, CDR2 FQGNSA. Trimming at V came to 3 bases and at J to 6 bases, leaving 5 bases not matched to a gene. CDR3 size: 15 residues. The CDR3 bases are TGTGCCAGCAGCTTCGACAGGGGGCTAAGTCAGCCCCAGCATTTT. Its protein is CASSFDRGLSQPQHF.

The chain joins TRBV4-2 to TRBJ2-2, with D perhaps TRBD1 (6 bases). Per germline, CDR1 LGHNA and CDR2 YNFKEQ. CDR3 length: 14 residues. Deletions cut 3 bases from V and 7 bases from J, with 12 bases between. CDR3 nucleotides: TGTGCCAGCAGCCATGCTCGGGACAACGGGGAGCTGTTTTTT. It is translated as CASSHARDNGELFF.

The rearrangement uses TRBV5-1 and TRBJ2-1, with TRBD2 identical over 11 bases. Germline V gene lookup returns CDR1 SGHRS and CDR2 YFSETQ. Losses at the gene ends were 5 bases for V and 4 bases for J; bases not matched to a gene: 8. This CDR3 has 16 amino acids. The CDR3 DNA reads as TGCGCCAGCAGTGCCAATAGCGGGAGGGAGTACAATGAGCAGTTCTTC. The encoded protein is CASSANSGREYNEQFF.

This clonotype was detected a few times. V is TRBV4-2 and J is TRBJ1-1, with 9 bases identical to TRBD1. Trimming took 0 bases from V and 6 from J; bases not matched to a gene: 11. The CDR3 totals 17 residues. Germline V lookup: CDR1 LGHNA, CDR2 YNFKEQ. The CDR3 reads CASSQDGGGQGIAEAFF. DNA of the CDR3: TGTGCCAGCAGCCAAGATGGGGGCGGACAGGGGATTGCTGAAGCTTTCTTT.

J is TRBJ1-2 and V is TRBV18; D gene uncertain. The germline V gene encodes CDR1 KGHSH and CDR2 LQKENI. V lost 2 bases, J lost 4 bases, and 14 bases lay in between. The CDR3 runs 15 residues. The CDR3 region is CASSPTNDGIYGYTF. The DNA of the CDR3 is TGTGCCAGCTCACCAACCAACGACGGCATCTATGGCTACACCTTC.

This clonotype was counted only a few times. The rearrangement links TRBV20-1 to TRBJ2-7; D not resolved. Germline CDR1 and CDR2: DFQATT and SNEGSKA (reference sequence). Trimming cost V 3 bases and J 7 bases, with 10 bases left between them. This CDR3 spans 11 amino acids. CDR3 amino acids: CSARARSEQYF. As DNA, the CDR3 is TGCAGTGCTAGGGCCAGATCGGAGCAGTACTTC.

The chain has TRBV4-3 and TRBJ1-2, with 7 bases matching TRBD1. CDR1 LGHNA and CDR2 YSLEER come from the germline V gene. The CDR3 has 15 residues. Losses at the gene ends were 4 bases for V and 6 bases for J; bases not matched to a gene: 11. The CDR3 sequence is CASSPYGTDSHGYTF. CDR3 nucleotides: TGCGCCAGCAGCCCTTATGGGACAGACTCCCATGGCTACACCTTC.

This clonotype appeared many times. The chain uses TRBV29-1 and TRBJ2-1; D may match TRBD1 or TRBD2 (5 bases each). CDR3 size: 13 residues. The V gene's germline CDR1 is SQVTM and CDR2 ANQGSEA. The V and J ends lost 5 bases and 5 bases respectively, with 13 bases between them. The CDR3 sequence: CSVFGTADNEQFF. DNA of the CDR3: TGCAGCGTTTTTGGGACGGCCGACAATGAGCAGTTCTTC.